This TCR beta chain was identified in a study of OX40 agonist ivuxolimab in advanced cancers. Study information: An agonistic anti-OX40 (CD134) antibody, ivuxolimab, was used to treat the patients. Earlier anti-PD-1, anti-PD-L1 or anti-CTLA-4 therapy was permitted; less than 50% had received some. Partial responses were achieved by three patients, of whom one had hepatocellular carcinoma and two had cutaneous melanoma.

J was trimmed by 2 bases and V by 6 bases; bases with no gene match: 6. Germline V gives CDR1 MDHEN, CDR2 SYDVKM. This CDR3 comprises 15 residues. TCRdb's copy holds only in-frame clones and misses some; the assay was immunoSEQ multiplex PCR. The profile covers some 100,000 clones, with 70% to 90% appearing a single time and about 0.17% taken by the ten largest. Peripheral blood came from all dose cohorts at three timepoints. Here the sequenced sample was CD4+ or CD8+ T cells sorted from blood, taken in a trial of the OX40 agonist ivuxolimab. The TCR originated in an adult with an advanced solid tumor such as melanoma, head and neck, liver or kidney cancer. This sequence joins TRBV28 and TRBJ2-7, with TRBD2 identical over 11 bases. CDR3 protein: CASSLAGGLTYEQYF. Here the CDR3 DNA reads TGTGCCAGCAGCCTAGCGGGAGGACTTACCTACGAGCAGTACTTC.